The rows below give T cell receptor beta chains drawn from one sample of a study of T cell repertoires in cytomegalovirus infection. TCRdb fed the reads into MiXCR, producing one record per CDR3 protein. The sample records approximately 110,000 distinct CDR3 sequences, about 32% being singletons. These TCRs' antigens remain unknown. The specimen was CD8+ T cells from cultured PBMCs, collected from culture after CMV antigen stimulation. These receptors all come from a human donor in good health (CMV status not recorded). Some clones in this sample may be carry-over from other donors' samples. Each CDR3 is given with its conserved first and last residue. D genes are given only for firm matches. For some rows the clone size is stated as once, few or many, or as a class when expanded; others skip it.

j_gene: TRBJ1-1; abundance: many; d_gene: TRBD1; v_gene: TRBV6-1; CDR3aa: CASRTGGGNTEAFF; CDR3nt: TGTGCCAGCAGGACAGGGGGCGGGAACACTGAAGCTTTCTTT
j_gene: TRBJ1-5; abundance: -; d_gene: -; v_gene: TRBV28; CDR3aa: CASDLWVESNQPQHF; CDR3nt: TGTGCCAGCGACCTTTGGGTTGAGAGCAATCAGCCCCAGCATTTT
j_gene: TRBJ1-3; abundance: many; d_gene: -; v_gene: TRBV7-2; CDR3aa: CASSSPGRGSSGNTIYF; CDR3nt: TGTGCCAGCAGCTCTCCGGGCAGGGGCTCGTCTGGAAACACCATATATTTT
j_gene: TRBJ2-3; abundance: many; d_gene: TRBD2; v_gene: TRBV12-3/TRBV12-4; CDR3aa: CASSWSGGGADTQYF; CDR3nt: TGTGCCAGCAGCTGGAGCGGGGGGGGAGCAGATACGCAGTATTTT
j_gene: TRBJ2-1; abundance: many; d_gene: -; v_gene: TRBV7-2; CDR3aa: CASSLEELELGYNEQFF; CDR3nt: TGTGCCAGCAGCTTAGAGGAACTAGAGCTCGGCTACAATGAGCAGTTCTTC
j_gene: TRBJ1-3; abundance: -; d_gene: -; v_gene: TRBV6-1; CDR3aa: CASSEGRHSGNTIYF; CDR3nt: TGTGCCAGCAGTGAGGGACGGCACTCTGGAAACACCATATATTTT
j_gene: TRBJ1-1; abundance: few; d_gene: -; v_gene: TRBV7-9; CDR3aa: CASSHTNTEAFF; CDR3nt: TGTGCCAGCAGCCACACGAACACTGAAGCTTTCTTT
j_gene: TRBJ1-5; abundance: few; d_gene: -; v_gene: TRBV19; CDR3aa: CASSITGGNQPQHF; CDR3nt: TGTGCCAGTAGTATAACGGGGGGCAATCAGCCCCAGCATTTT
j_gene: TRBJ2-5; abundance: -; d_gene: -; v_gene: TRBV6-2/TRBV6-3; CDR3aa: CASIREAGLQETQYF; CDR3nt: TGTGCCAGCATCCGGGAAGCGGGCCTTCAAGAGACCCAGTACTTC
j_gene: TRBJ1-2; abundance: -; d_gene: -; v_gene: TRBV20-1; CDR3aa: CSATGVGLGYGYTF; CDR3nt: TGCAGTGCCACGGGGGTGGGGTTAGGGTATGGCTACACCTTC
j_gene: TRBJ1-5; abundance: few; d_gene: -; v_gene: TRBV7-2; CDR3aa: CASSLSSGEANQPQHF; CDR3nt: TGTGCCAGCAGCTTATCTTCCGGGGAGGCCAATCAGCCCCAGCATTTT
j_gene: TRBJ1-1; abundance: -; d_gene: -; v_gene: TRBV5-6; CDR3aa: CASSLSRSEAFF; CDR3nt: TGTGCCAGCAGCTTGAGCAGGTCTGAAGCTTTCTTT
j_gene: TRBJ2-7; abundance: once; d_gene: TRBD1; v_gene: TRBV7-4; CDR3aa: CASSPGDRGEYEQYF; CDR3nt: TGTGCCAGCAGCCCAGGGGACAGGGGGGAGTACGAGCAGTACTTC
j_gene: TRBJ1-5; abundance: few; d_gene: -; v_gene: TRBV28; CDR3aa: CASSTGNPNQPQHF; CDR3nt: TGTGCCAGCAGTACAGGGAACCCCAATCAGCCCCAGCATTTT
j_gene: TRBJ1-2; abundance: many; d_gene: TRBD1; v_gene: TRBV7-8; CDR3aa: CASSLARQGAYGYTF; CDR3nt: TGTGCCAGCAGCTTGGCCCGACAGGGGGCATATGGCTACACCTTC
j_gene: TRBJ2-7; abundance: -; d_gene: -; v_gene: TRBV15; CDR3aa: CATSRSRVGPRDEQYF; CDR3nt: TGTGCCACCAGCAGATCGAGGGTGGGACCCCGGGATGAGCAGTACTTC
j_gene: TRBJ1-2; abundance: few; d_gene: -; v_gene: TRBV7-9; CDR3aa: CASSLEVARGFVGYTF; CDR3nt: TGTGCCAGCAGCTTAGAGGTCGCTAGGGGCTTCGTTGGCTACACCTTC
j_gene: TRBJ2-3; abundance: -; d_gene: TRBD2; v_gene: TRBV20-1; CDR3aa: CSARDYETSSDTQYF; CDR3nt: TGCAGTGCTAGAGATTACGAGACTAGCTCAGATACGCAGTATTTT
j_gene: TRBJ2-5; abundance: -; d_gene: TRBD1; v_gene: TRBV19; CDR3aa: CASSIIPQGVKTQYF; CDR3nt: TGTGCCAGTAGTATCATCCCGCAGGGGGTAAAGACCCAGTACTTC
j_gene: TRBJ1-4; abundance: few; d_gene: -; v_gene: TRBV5-6; CDR3aa: CASSLGYLGKLFF; CDR3nt: TGTGCCAGCAGCTTGGGATACCTGGGGAAACTGTTTTTT
j_gene: TRBJ2-7; abundance: -; d_gene: -; v_gene: TRBV28; CDR3aa: CASRLRVPTAYEQYF; CDR3nt: TGTGCCAGCAGATTAAGGGTTCCGACGGCTTACGAGCAGTACTTC
j_gene: TRBJ2-3; abundance: few; d_gene: TRBD2; v_gene: TRBV6-1; CDR3aa: CASSEGLAHTDTQYF; CDR3nt: TGTGCCAGCAGTGAAGGACTAGCCCACACAGATACGCAGTATTTT
j_gene: TRBJ2-1; abundance: few; d_gene: TRBD2; v_gene: TRBV7-6; CDR3aa: CASSIRRGGNDEQFF; CDR3nt: TGTGCCAGCAGCATTCGGCGGGGGGGCAACGATGAGCAGTTCTTC
j_gene: TRBJ2-7; abundance: -; d_gene: TRBD2; v_gene: TRBV5-4; CDR3aa: CASSPGLAGTSPYEQYF; CDR3nt: TGTGCCAGCAGCCCGGGACTAGCGGGAACCAGTCCCTACGAGCAGTACTTC
j_gene: TRBJ1-1; abundance: -; d_gene: -; v_gene: TRBV5-6; CDR3aa: CASSLPGAKKNTEAFF; CDR3nt: TGTGCCAGCAGCTTACCGGGCGCTAAAAAGAACACTGAAGCTTTCTTT
j_gene: TRBJ2-3; abundance: -; d_gene: -; v_gene: TRBV6-6; CDR3aa: CASSYSSVNTDTQYF; CDR3nt: TGTGCCAGCAGTTACTCTAGCGTGAACACAGATACGCAGTATTTT
j_gene: TRBJ1-1; abundance: -; d_gene: -; v_gene: TRBV5-5; CDR3aa: CASSLDRTVTTEAFF; CDR3nt: TGTGCCAGCAGCTTGGATCGGACAGTAACCACTGAAGCTTTCTTT
j_gene: TRBJ1-4; abundance: few; d_gene: -; v_gene: TRBV12-3/TRBV12-4; CDR3aa: CASSPPSLALEKLFF; CDR3nt: TGTGCCAGCAGTCCCCCGAGCCTGGCCCTAGAAAAACTGTTTTTT
j_gene: TRBJ1-4; abundance: few; d_gene: -; v_gene: TRBV15; CDR3aa: CATSRAPRLAEKLFF; CDR3nt: TGTGCCACCAGCAGAGCACCGCGGCTGGCTGAAAAACTGTTTTTT
j_gene: TRBJ1-6; abundance: many; d_gene: TRBD1; v_gene: TRBV20-1; CDR3aa: CSARDTIRQGNSPLHF; CDR3nt: TGCAGTGCTAGAGATACCATCCGACAGGGGAATTCACCCCTCCACTTT
j_gene: TRBJ2-3; abundance: -; d_gene: -; v_gene: TRBV4-2; CDR3aa: CASSHADTQYF; CDR3nt: TGTGCCAGCAGCCACGCAGATACGCAGTATTTT